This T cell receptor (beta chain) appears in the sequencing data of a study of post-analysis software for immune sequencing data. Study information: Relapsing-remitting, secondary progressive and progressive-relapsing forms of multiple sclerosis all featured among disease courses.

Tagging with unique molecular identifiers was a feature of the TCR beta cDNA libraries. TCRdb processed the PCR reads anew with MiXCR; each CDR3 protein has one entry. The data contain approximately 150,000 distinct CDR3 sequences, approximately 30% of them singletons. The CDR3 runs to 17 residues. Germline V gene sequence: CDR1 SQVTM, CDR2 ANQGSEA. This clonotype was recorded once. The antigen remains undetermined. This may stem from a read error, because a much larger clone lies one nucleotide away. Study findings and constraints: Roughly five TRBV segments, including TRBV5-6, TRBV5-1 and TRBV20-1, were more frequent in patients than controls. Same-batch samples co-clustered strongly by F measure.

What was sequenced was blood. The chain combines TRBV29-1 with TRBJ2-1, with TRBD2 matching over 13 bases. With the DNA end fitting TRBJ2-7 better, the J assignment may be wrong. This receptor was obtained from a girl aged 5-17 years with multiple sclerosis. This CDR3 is CSVEDRGLAGRRNEQYF. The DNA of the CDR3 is TGCAGCGTTGAAGATAGGGGACTAGCGGGACGACGCAATGAGCAGTACTTC.